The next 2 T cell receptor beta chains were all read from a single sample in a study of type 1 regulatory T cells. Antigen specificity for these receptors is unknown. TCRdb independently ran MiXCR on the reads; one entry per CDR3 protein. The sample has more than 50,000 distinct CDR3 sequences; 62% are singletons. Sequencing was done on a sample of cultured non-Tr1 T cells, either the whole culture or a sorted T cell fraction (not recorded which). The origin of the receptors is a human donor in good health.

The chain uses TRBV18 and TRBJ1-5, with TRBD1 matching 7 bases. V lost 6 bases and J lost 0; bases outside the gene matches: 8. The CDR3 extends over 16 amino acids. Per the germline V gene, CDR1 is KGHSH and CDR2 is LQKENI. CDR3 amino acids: CASSLTGVSSNQPQHF. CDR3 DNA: TGTGCCAGCTCCCTCACAGGGGTTAGTAGCAATCAGCCCCAGCATTTT.

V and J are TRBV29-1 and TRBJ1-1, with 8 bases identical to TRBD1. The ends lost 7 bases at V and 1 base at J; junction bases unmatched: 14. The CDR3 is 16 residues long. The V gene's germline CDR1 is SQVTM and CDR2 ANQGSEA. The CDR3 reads CSASGQGLAENTEAFF. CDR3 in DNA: TGCAGCGCATCAGGACAGGGCCTGGCTGAGAACACTGAAGCTTTCTTT.